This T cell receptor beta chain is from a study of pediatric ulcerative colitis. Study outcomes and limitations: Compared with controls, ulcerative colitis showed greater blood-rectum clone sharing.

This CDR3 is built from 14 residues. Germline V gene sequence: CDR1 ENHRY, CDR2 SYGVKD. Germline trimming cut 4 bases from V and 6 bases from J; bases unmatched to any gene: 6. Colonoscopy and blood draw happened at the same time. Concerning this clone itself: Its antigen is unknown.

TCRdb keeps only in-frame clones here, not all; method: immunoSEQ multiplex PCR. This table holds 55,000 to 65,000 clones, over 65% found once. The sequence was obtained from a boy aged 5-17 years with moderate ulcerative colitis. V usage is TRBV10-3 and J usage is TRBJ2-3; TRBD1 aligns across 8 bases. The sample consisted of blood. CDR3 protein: CAISGTGGRDTQYF. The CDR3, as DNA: TGTGCCATCAGTGGCACAGGGGGTAGGGATACGCAGTATTTT.